This TCR beta chain was retrieved from a study of T cell responses to AZD1222 COVID-19 vaccine. The method was immunoSEQ multiplex PCR; TCRdb's version includes in-frame clones alone and lacks a portion of them. Counted here are approximately 110,000 clones, 88% occurring once; the ten biggest clones make up roughly 12%. About this clone: Its antigen is not known.

General study points: Sampling that yielded the repertoires occurred only after the peak T cell response.

This clonotype originated in an adult in good health. The sample in question was peripheral blood, obtained on day 0 of MenACWY control vaccination.

CDR3 sequence (DNA): TGCGCCAGCACTGAGGGGTCGGACGAAAAACTGTTTTTT. Amino acid sequence: CASTEGSDEKLFF. This chain connects TRBV5-1 to TRBJ1-4, with TRBD1 as a possible D gene (5 bases). The CDR3 consists of 13 residues. The V end was cut by 6 bases, the J end by 8 bases, with 14 bases between. CDR1 is SGHRS, CDR2 YFSETQ, per germline.